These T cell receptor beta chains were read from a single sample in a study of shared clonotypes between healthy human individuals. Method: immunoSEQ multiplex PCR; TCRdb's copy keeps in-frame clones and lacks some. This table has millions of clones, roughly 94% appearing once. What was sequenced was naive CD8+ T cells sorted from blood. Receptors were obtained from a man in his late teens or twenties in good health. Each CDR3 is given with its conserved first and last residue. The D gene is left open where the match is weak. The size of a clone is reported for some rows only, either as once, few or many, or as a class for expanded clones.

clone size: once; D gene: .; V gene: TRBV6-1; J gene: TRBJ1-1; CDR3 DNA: TGTGCCAGCAGGATGGGGACCATCGCGAACACTGAAGCTTTCTTT; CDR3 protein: CASRMGTIANTEAFF
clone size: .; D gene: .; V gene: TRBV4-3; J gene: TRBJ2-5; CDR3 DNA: TGCGCCAGCAGCCAAGAGTACTGGGAGACCCAGTACTTC; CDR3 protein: CASSQEYWETQYF
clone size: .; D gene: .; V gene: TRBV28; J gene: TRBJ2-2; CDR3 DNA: TGTGCCAGCAGGTACAGGGACACCGGGGAGCTGTTTTTT; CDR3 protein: CASRYRDTGELFF
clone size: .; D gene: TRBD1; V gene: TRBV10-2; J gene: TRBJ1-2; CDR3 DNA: TGCGCCAGCAGTGAGTCGCTAAACCAGGGGGCGGATGGCTACACCTTC; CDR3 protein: CASSESLNQGADGYTF
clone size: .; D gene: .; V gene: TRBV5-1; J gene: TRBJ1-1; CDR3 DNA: TGCGCCAGCAGCTTGGGAATGGCCCCCGAGGAAGCTTTCTTT; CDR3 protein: CASSLGMAPEEAFF
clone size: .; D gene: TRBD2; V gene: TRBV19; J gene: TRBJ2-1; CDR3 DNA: TGTGCCAGTAGTATGACTAGCGGGAGGGCATCCTACAATGAGCAGTTCTTC; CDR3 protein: CASSMTSGRASYNEQFF
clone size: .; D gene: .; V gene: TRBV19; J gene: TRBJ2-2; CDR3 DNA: TGTGCCAGTAGTCTCTCCGACACCGGGGAGCTGTTTTTT; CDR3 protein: CASSLSDTGELFF
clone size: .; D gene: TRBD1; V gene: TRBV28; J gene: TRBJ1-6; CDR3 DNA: TGTGCCAGCCAGGACAGGGTGGATTCACCCCTCCACTTT; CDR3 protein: CASQDRVDSPLHF
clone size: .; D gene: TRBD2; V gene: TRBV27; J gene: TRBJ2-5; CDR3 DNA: TGTGCCAGCAGACAGAGCGGGGGAGTGCAACAAGAGACCCAGTACTTC; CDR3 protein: CASRQSGGVQQETQYF
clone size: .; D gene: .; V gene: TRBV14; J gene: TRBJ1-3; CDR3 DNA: TGTGCCAGCAGCCAAGGTCCGGGACGCCGACCGGACACCATATATTTT; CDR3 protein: CASSQGPGRRPDTIYF
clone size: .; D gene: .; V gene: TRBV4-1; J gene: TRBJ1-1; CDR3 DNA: TGCGCCAGCAGCCCGGAGGGTGGGGGAGAGTACACTGAAGCTTTCTTT; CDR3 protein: CASSPEGGGEYTEAFF
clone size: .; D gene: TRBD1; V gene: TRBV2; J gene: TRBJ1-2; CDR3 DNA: TGTGCCAGCAGGGAAGCAGGGGGCGCAGTCTATGGCTACACCTTC; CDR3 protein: CASREAGGAVYGYTF
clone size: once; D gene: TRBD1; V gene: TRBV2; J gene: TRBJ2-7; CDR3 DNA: TGTGCCAGCAGTGAAGTTGGGACAGGGTCCTACGAGCAGTACTTC; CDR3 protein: CASSEVGTGSYEQYF
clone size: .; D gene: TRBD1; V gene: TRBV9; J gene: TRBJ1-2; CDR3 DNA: TGTGCCAGCAGCACCGGGACAGGGATTGATGGCTACACCTTC; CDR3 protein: CASSTGTGIDGYTF
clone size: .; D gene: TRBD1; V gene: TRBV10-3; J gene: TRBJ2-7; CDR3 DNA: TGTGCCATCAGGCCGCCGGGACAGGTCCCCTACGAGCAGTACTTC; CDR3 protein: CAIRPPGQVPYEQYF
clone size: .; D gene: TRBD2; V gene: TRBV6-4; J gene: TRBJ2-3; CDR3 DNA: TGTGCCAGCAGTGACTCCGGGACTAGGGACACAGATACGCAGTATTTT; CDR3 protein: CASSDSGTRDTDTQYF
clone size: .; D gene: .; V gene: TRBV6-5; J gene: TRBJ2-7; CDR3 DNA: TGTGCCAGCAGCGTATCGGAGGAGGTGTACTACGAGCAGTACTTC; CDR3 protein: CASSVSEEVYYEQYF
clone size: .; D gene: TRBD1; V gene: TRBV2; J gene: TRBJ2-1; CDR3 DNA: TGTGCCAGCAGTGAAGGGCAGGGGGCGGCCGATGAGCAGTTCTTC; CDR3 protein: CASSEGQGAADEQFF
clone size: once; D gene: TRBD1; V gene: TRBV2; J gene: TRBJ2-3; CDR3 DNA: TGTGCCAGCACCCGAGGACAGGGGTCAACAGATACGCAGTATTTT; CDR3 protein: CASTRGQGSTDTQYF
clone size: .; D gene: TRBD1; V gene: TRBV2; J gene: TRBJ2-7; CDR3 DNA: TGTGCCAGCATCAACAGGGGGCGAAGTTACGAGCAGTACTTC; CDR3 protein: CASINRGRSYEQYF
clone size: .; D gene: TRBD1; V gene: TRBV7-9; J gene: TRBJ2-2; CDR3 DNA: TGTGCCAGCAGCTCCCCCGGGACAGGGCACACCGGGGAGCTGTTTTTT; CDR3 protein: CASSSPGTGHTGELFF
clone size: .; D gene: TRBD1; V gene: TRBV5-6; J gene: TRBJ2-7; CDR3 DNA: TGTGCCAGCAGCTTTGGACAGGTGGGGTACGAGCAGTACTTC; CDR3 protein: CASSFGQVGYEQYF
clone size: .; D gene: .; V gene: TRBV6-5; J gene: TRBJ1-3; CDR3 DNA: TGTGCCAGCAAAACCGACAGTTTTACTGGAAACACCATATATTTT; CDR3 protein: CASKTDSFTGNTIYF
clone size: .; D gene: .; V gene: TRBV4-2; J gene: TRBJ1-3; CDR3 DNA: TGTGCCAGCAGCCAAGATCTCAGGACCTCTGGAAACACCATATATTTT; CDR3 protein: CASSQDLRTSGNTIYF
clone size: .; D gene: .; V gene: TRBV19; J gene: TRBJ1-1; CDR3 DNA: TGTGCCAGTAGTATAGACCCGAACCGGGGCTACACTGAAGCTTTCTTT; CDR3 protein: CASSIDPNRGYTEAFF
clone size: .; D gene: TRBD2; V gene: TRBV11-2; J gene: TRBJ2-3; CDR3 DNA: TGTGCCAGCAGCTTAGGGGCTAGCGGGAGTTTAGATACGCAGTATTTT; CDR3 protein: CASSLGASGSLDTQYF
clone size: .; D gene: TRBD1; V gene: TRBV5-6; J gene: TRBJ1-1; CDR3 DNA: TGTGCCAGCAGCTGGGGACAGGGCCGCCGAGCTTTCTTT; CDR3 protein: CASSWGQGRRAFF
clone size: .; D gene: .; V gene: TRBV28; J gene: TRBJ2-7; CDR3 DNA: TGTGCCAGCAGGGCGGGGGCGTTCTCCTACGAGCAGTACTTC; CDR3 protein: CASRAGAFSYEQYF
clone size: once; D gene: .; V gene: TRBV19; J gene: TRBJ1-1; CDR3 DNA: TGTGCCAGTACGTGGACCGGAGATGGAGGGACCACTGAAGCTTTCTTT; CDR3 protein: CASTWTGDGGTTEAFF
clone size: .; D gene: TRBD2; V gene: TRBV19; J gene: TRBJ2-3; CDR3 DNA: TGTGCCAGTAGTAGCCTAGCGGAAAACACAGATACGCAGTATTTT; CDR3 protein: CASSSLAENTDTQYF
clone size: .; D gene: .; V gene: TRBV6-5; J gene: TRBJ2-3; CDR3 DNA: TGTGCCAGCAGGACCAGGGCGGAAGATACGCAGTATTTT; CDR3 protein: CASRTRAEDTQYF
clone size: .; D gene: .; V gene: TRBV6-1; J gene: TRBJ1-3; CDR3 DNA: TGTGCCAGCACCCACCGCGGGGCCACTGGAAACACCATATATTTT; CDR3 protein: CASTHRGATGNTIYF
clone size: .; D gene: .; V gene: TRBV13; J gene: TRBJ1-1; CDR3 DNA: TGTGCCAGCAGCTTAGAACTGGCTGCCAGGAGGGATTTTGGGGCTTTCTTT; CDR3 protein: CASSLELAARRDFGAFF
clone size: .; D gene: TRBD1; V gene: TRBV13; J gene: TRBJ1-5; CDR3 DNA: TGTGCCAGCAGCTTAGGAGGGGGACAGAAGTACAATCAGCCCCAGCATTTT; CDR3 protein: CASSLGGGQKYNQPQHF
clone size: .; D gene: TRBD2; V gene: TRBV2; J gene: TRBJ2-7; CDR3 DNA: TGTGCCAGGGGGGGACTAGCGGACTACGAGCAGTACTTC; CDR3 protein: CARGGLADYEQYF
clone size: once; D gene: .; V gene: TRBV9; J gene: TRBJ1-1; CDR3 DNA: TGTGCCAGCAGCCCCACCTCTGGAGGGGTTTACACTGAAGCTTTCTTT; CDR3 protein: CASSPTSGGVYTEAFF
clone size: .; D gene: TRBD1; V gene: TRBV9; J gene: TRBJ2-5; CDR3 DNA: TGTGCCAGCAGCTCCTGGACAGGGGATGGAGAGACCCAGTACTTC; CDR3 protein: CASSSWTGDGETQYF
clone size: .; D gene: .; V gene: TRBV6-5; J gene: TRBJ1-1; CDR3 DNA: TGTGCCAGCAGTTACTCTCCAGGGGACACTGAAGCTTTCTTT; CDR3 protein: CASSYSPGDTEAFF
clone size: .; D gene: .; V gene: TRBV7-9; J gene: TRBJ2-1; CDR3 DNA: TGTGCCAGCAGCTTAGGGGTAGGGGAGTACAATGAGCAGTTCTTC; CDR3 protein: CASSLGVGEYNEQFF
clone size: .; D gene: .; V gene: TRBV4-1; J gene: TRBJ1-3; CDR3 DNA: TGCGCCAGCAGCCAGCCAGTGGAGGGACCGAGCTCTGGAAACACCATATATTTT; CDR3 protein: CASSQPVEGPSSGNTIYF
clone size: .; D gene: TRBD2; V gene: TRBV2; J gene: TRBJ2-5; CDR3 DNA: TGTGCCAGCAGTGTGTGGACTAGCGGGGGCCAAGAGACCCAGTACTTC; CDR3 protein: CASSVWTSGGQETQYF
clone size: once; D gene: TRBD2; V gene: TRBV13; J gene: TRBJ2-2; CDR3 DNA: TGTGCCAGCAGCTTCCTTGGCGGGAGCACCGGGGAGCTGTTTTTT; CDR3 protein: CASSFLGGSTGELFF
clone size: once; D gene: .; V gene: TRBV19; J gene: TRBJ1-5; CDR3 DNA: TGTGCCAGTAGTATCGTCGTCAGGGAGTACCAGCCCCAGCATTTT; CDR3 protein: CASSIVVREYQPQHF
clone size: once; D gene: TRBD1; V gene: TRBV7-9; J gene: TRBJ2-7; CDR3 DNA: TGTGCCAGCAGCGGTGGGACAGGGGATCCCTACGAGCAGTACTTC; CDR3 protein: CASSGGTGDPYEQYF
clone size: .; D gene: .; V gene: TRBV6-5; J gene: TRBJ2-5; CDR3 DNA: TGTGCCAGCAGTCCCCATTCCCAGCAAGAGACCCAGTACTTC; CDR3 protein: CASSPHSQQETQYF
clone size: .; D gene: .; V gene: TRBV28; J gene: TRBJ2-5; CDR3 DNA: TGTGCCAGCAGTTTAACCCGGGGCCCACCCTGGGAGACCCAGTACTTC; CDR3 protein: CASSLTRGPPWETQYF